Below, 23 T cell receptor beta chains from the same sample are listed, as sequenced in a study of blood T cell repertoires in COVID-19 (dated by TCRdb to about 2020). The library was built by means of the immunoSEQ multiplex PCR assay. In its TCRdb copy, this immuneACCESS table keeps in-frame sequences only and misses some clones. Where compared with another copy, unresolved V genes explain less than half of these, and the others have no known cause. This sample lists approximately 58,000 clones; 84% were detected once. The top ten constitute more than 5% of the sample. Input material: peripheral blood. The receptors come from a woman aged 55-69 years with acute or convalescent COVID-19.

V is TRBV9 and J is TRBJ1-2; no definite D call. The CDR3 is made up of 14 amino acids. Trimming shortened V by 3 bases and J by 4 bases, and 13 bases separated the two germline ends. Germline CDR1 reads SGDLS; CDR2 reads YYNGEE. CDR3 loop: CASSAAGESYGYTF. Written as DNA, the CDR3 is TGTGCCAGCAGCGCGGCCGGGGAGTCCTATGGCTACACCTTC.

The chain combines TRBV6-5 with TRBJ2-7; TRBD1 agrees at 7 bases. There are 16 residues in the CDR3. Germline-derived CDR1 and CDR2 are MNHEY and SVGAGI. With V trimmed by 0 bases and J by 4 bases, 9 bases remained unmatched. CDR3 loop: CASSYSAAGGWYEQYF. CDR3 DNA sequence: TGTGCCAGCAGTTACTCGGCGGCAGGGGGTTGGTACGAGCAGTACTTC.

The chain is built from TRBV2 and TRBJ2-2; 7 bases are a match to TRBD2. The CDR3 has 14 residues. V was clipped by 2 bases and J by 5 bases; unmatched bases: 2. CDR1 is SNHLY and CDR2 is FYNNEI in the germline V gene. The CDR3 nucleotides read TGTGCCAGCAGTGAATTGGGGGGGACCGGGGAGCTGTTTTTT. Its protein product is CASSELGGTGELFF. Based on the CDR3 plus reference TRBV2 and TRBJ2-2, the full variable domain is EPEVTQTPSHQVTQMGQEVILRCVPISNHLYFYWYRQILGQKVEFLVSFYNNEISEKSEIFDDQFSVERPDGSNFTLKIRSTKLEDSAMYFCASSELGGTGELFFGEGSRLTVL.

The chain couples TRBV7-6 to TRBJ2-1; 11 bases map to TRBD2. The germline CDR1 and CDR2 sequences are SGHVS and FNYEAQ. V gave up 0 bases and J gave up 7 bases; unmatched junction bases: 5. There are 16 residues in the CDR3. The CDR3 DNA sequence: TGTGCCAGCAGCTTAGCGGCATTAGCGGGGGGGAATGAGCAGTTCTTC. Its protein is CASSLAALAGGNEQFF.

The chain combines TRBV5-5 with TRBJ1-1; D unresolved. The germline V gene encodes CDR1 SGHKS and CDR2 YYEKEE (reference sequence). The length of the CDR3 is 12 residues. V was shortened by 4 bases and J by 0 bases, with 4 bases between the two germline ends. As DNA, the CDR3 is TGTGCCAGCAGCCGGGTGAACACTGAAGCTTTCTTT. Its translation is CASSRVNTEAFF.

The chain uses TRBV2 and TRBJ2-1; D is ambiguous. The CDR3 is 13 amino acids. Germline CDR1 SNHLY, CDR2 FYNNEI. V gave up 4 bases and J gave up 10 bases, with 14 bases separating them. CDR3 nucleotides: TGTGCCAGCAGTGGGTATATCCTGGCCGAGCAGTTCTTC. This codes for CASSGYILAEQFF.

The chain employs TRBV6-6 and TRBJ1-5; no definite D call. V dropped 8 bases and J dropped 0 bases, with 17 bases sitting between them. The CDR3 sequence is 16 residues long. CDR1 and CDR2 (germline): MNHNY, SVGAGI (reference sequence). CDR3 protein: CASGGRSLNSNQPQHF. The CDR3 coding sequence is TGTGCCAGCGGTGGGAGAAGCCTTAATAGCAATCAGCCCCAGCATTTT.

This chain connects TRBV11-2 to TRBJ1-2; TRBD1 aligns across 8 bases. The CDR3 consists of 14 residues. V lost 8 bases, J lost 7 bases, and 12 bases stayed unmatched. Germline-derived CDR1 and CDR2 are SGHAT and FQNNGV. The CDR3 reads CASGKTGAYSGYTF. The CDR3 DNA follows: TGTGCCAGCGGGAAGACAGGGGCTTACTCTGGCTACACCTTC.

The CDR3 coding sequence is TGTGCCAGCAGCTTCACCGTGGGACTTAGAAATAATGGCTACACCTTC. Amino acid sequence: CASSFTVGLRNNGYTF. V and J are TRBV7-9 and TRBJ1-2, with D possibly matching TRBD1 (5 bases). Trimming took off 3 bases at V and 6 bases at J, with 20 bases between the two ends. The CDR3 sequence is 16 residues long. Per germline, CDR1 SEHNR and CDR2 FQNEAQ (reference sequence).

The rearrangement joins TRBV12-3 or TRBV12-4 to TRBJ2-1, with D unclear. CDR3 size: 12 residues. V shed 2 bases and J shed 6 bases, with 5 bases lying between them. The DNA of the CDR3 is TGTGCCAGCAGTTTAACTACCAATGAGCAGTTCTTC. Its translation: CASSLTTNEQFF.

The chain employs TRBV6-5 and TRBJ1-5, with no clear D. The CDR3 runs 13 residues. V lost 0 bases, J lost 6 bases, and 6 bases lay in between. Germline V gives CDR1 MNHEY, CDR2 SVGAGI. The DNA for the CDR3 is TGTGCCAGCAGTTACTCGCGGGCTCAGCCCCAGCATTTT. This gives the protein CASSYSRAQPQHF.

The chain couples TRBV19 to TRBJ1-2, with a weak D call TRBD1 (6 bases). This CDR3 is 13 amino acids long. The V gene's germline CDR1 is LNHDA and CDR2 SQIVND (reference sequence). Trimming removed 7 bases from V and 4 bases from J, with 13 bases in between. CDR3 in amino acids: CASIRDRRYGYTF. The CDR3 DNA sequence: TGTGCCAGTATCCGTGACAGGCGCTATGGCTACACCTTC.

This chain connects TRBV21-1 to TRBJ2-7; the table's D call, TRBD1, has no DNA check behind it. TRBV21-1 is marked as a pseudogene. The CDR3 is 14 residues long. The CDR3 protein is CASSIGDSSYEQYF. CDR3 coding DNA: TGTGCCAGCAGCATTGGGGACAGTTCCTACGAGCAGTACTTC.

This clone came up once. The chain has TRBV29-1 and TRBJ2-3; D is possibly TRBD1 (5 bases). This CDR3 has 10 residues. In germline, CDR1 is SQVTM, CDR2 ANQGSEA. V lost 4 bases to trimming and J lost 11 bases, with 10 bases between them. CDR3 amino acids: CSVADRGQYF. CDR3 nucleotides: TGCAGCGTTGCGGATAGGGGGCAGTATTTT.

The chain uses TRBV21-1 and TRBJ1-2; TRBD1, the D gene given by the table, was not confirmed from the DNA. TRBV21-1 is a documented pseudogene. The CDR3 loop spans 14 amino acids. DNA for the CDR3: TGTGCCAGCGACGAGCTCCGACAGGGCGGGGGCTACACCTTC. Protein: CASDELRQGGGYTF.

V gene TRBV2 combines with J gene TRBJ1-1; TRBD1 agrees at 10 bases. With V trimmed by 5 bases and J by 1 base, 1 base remained unmatched. The CDR3 length is 14 residues. The germline gives CDR1 SNHLY, CDR2 FYNNEI. CDR3 region: CASSWTGGNTEAFF. The DNA for the CDR3 is TGTGCCAGCAGTTGGACAGGGGGGAACACTGAAGCTTTCTTT.

The V call is TRBV5-1, the J call TRBJ2-4; the match to TRBD2 covers 9 bases. The V segment lost 0 bases and the J segment 4 bases; nucleotides outside the gene matches: 2. Per germline, CDR1 SGHRS and CDR2 YFSETQ. The CDR3 loop spans 15 amino acids. For the CDR3, the DNA is TGCGCCAGCAGCTTGGGCCTAGCGGGGAAAAACATTCAGTACTTC. Amino acid sequence: CASSLGLAGKNIQYF.

The chain has TRBV7-2 and TRBJ1-1; TRBD1 matches at 7 bases. The CDR3 is made up of 15 amino acids. From germline, CDR1 is SGHTA and CDR2 FQGNSA. V shed 4 bases, J shed 5 bases, and the junction held 10 bases outside the gene matches. CDR3 coding DNA: TGTGCCAGCAGCTGGAAACCAGGGGGAGTTACTGAAGCTTTCTTT. Translation gives CASSWKPGGVTEAFF. The full variable domain, rest sourced from reference TRBV7-2 and TRBJ1-1, is GAGVSQSPSNKVTEKGKDVELRCDPISGHTALYWYRQSLGQGLEFLIYFQGNSAPDKSGLPSDRFSAERTGGSVSTLTIQRTQQEDSAVYLCASSWKPGGVTEAFFGQGTRLTVV.

This rearrangement joins TRBV7-6 to TRBJ2-6; possibly TRBD1 for D (6 bases). This CDR3 has 17 amino acids. CDR1 SGHVS and CDR2 FNYEAQ come from the germline V gene. Trimming pared 0 bases from V and 3 bases from J, leaving 12 bases between. In DNA form, the CDR3 reads TGTGCCAGCAGCTTAGCGAGGGGGATCAGTGGGGCCAACGTCCTGACTTTC. This gives the protein CASSLARGISGANVLTF.

This clone was found once. The chain uses TRBV5-4 and TRBJ2-2; 15 nucleotides match TRBD2. From germline, CDR1 is SGHNT and CDR2 YYREEE (reference sequence). Unmatched junction bases numbered 5, after V lost 4 bases and J lost 4 bases. The CDR3 covers 17 residues. Here the CDR3 reads CASSTGLAGGLTGELFF. The CDR3 DNA follows: TGTGCCAGCAGCACCGGACTAGCGGGGGGGCTCACCGGGGAGCTGTTTTTT.

The chain joins TRBV28 to TRBJ1-4, with D unclear. Trimming removed 3 bases from V and 7 bases from J, with 12 bases in between. CDR1 and CDR2 (germline): MDHEN, SYDVKM. This CDR3 region has 14 residues. CDR3 sequence reads: CASSLLRGSEKLFF. The CDR3 DNA reads TGTGCCAGCAGTTTGTTGAGAGGAAGTGAAAAACTGTTTTTT.

This chain links TRBV2 with TRBJ1-2; D is uncertain. The CDR3 loop spans 13 amino acids. Between the trimmed V and J ends, which lost 6 bases and 4 bases, there was a span of 12 bases. CDR1 SNHLY and CDR2 FYNNEI come from the germline V gene. CDR3 coding DNA: TGTGCCAGCAGGCCTAGTGCAGCCTATGGCTACACCTTC. It encodes CASRPSAAYGYTF.

This clone was seen once. The chain recombines TRBV24-1 with TRBJ2-2; the match to TRBD2 covers 12 bases. The germline gives CDR1 KGHDR, CDR2 SFDVKD. The CDR3 sequence is 20 residues long. Trimming cost V 4 bases and J 0 bases; bases outside gene matches: 11. The CDR3 coding sequence is TGTGCCACCAGTGACCAAAGACTAGCGGGAGATATCGCGAACACCGGGGAGCTGTTTTTT. This sequence encodes CATSDQRLAGDIANTGELFF.